Sequencing of this T cell receptor (beta chain) was carried out in a study of vaccination and CD4 T cells after COVID-19. Treatment described: roughly ten-day PBMC culture with coronavirus spike peptide pools or control peptides (ViraFEST assay). Per well, some 2 million PBMCs were cultured in the presence of around 10 IU/ml IL-2 and approximately 9.5 ug/ml peptide pools. The CDR3 loop spans 16 amino acids. Germline V gene lookup returns CDR1 LNHDA and CDR2 SQIVND (reference sequence). The ends lost 3 bases at V and 5 bases at J; junction bases unmatched: 10. This clonotype turned up a few times. Antigen: not known. With the Oncomine TCR Beta short-read assay, DNA from cultured CD4+ T cells was sequenced. TCRdb used MiXCR to reprocess the PCR reads, holding one entry per CDR3 protein. In the table there are about 17,000 distinct CDR3 sequences, approximately 29% of which are singletons.

The clonotype was recovered from a human donor with COVID-19. J is TRBJ2-5 and V is TRBV19, with TRBD2 identical over 9 bases. Sequenced input: cultured CD4+ T cells from blood. CDR3 loop: CASSIYLAGTRETQYF. The CDR3 nucleotides are TGTGCCAGTAGTATTTATCTAGCGGGGACCCGGGAGACCCAGTACTTC.